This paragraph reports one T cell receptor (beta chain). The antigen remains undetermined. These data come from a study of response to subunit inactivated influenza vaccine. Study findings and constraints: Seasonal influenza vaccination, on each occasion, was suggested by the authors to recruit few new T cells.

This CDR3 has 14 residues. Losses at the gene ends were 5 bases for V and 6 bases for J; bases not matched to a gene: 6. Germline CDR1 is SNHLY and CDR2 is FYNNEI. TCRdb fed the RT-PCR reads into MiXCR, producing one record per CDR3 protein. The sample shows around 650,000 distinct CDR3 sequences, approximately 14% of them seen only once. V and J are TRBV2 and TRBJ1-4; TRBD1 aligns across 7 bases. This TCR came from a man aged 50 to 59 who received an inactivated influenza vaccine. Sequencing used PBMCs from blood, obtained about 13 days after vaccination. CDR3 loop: CASSQRGLDEKLFF. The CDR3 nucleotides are TGTGCCAGCAGTCAGAGGGGGCTGGATGAAAAACTGTTTTTT.